This entry lists 9 T cell receptor beta chains sequenced from one sample in a study of T-cell reconstitution after alpha-beta-depleted transplantation in children. This sample's TCRbeta library carried unique molecular identifier barcodes. In TCRdb, the PCR reads were re-called with MiXCR into one record per CDR3 protein. The repertoire includes around 600,000 distinct CDR3 sequences, 16% of them detected once, and over 0.95% sits in the top ten. This material consisted of PBMCs from the stem cell graft donor, taken from the stem cell graft. These receptors were taken from a human donor who donated a stem cell graft to a child with acute myeloid leukemia.

This clonotype turned up a few times. This chain joins TRBV29-1 and TRBJ1-1; TRBD1 matches 7 bases. The CDR3 consists of 14 residues. From germline, CDR1 is SQVTM and CDR2 ANQGSEA. V shed 6 bases and J 1 base; nucleotides not matched to a gene: 8. CDR3 sequence (DNA): TGCAGCGTGCGACAGGGCGAGGGGAACACTGAAGCTTTCTTT. Protein product: CSVRQGEGNTEAFF.

This clonotype showed up just a few times. V and J are TRBV11-3 and TRBJ2-7; no reliable D call. In germline, CDR1 is SGHNT, CDR2 YENEEA. The CDR3 consists of 14 residues. Trimming removed 1 base from V and 3 bases from J, with 10 bases in between. The CDR3 DNA is TGTGCCAGCAGCTTAGCTAGGATGGACTACGAGCAGTACTTC. Its protein product is CASSLARMDYEQYF.

This clonotype has at least ten counts. The chain uses TRBV5-1 and TRBJ2-1; 7 positions agree with TRBD1. In germline, CDR1 is SGHRS, CDR2 YFSETQ. V lost 0 bases to trimming and J lost 0 bases; unmatched junction nucleotides: 9. The CDR3 extends over 18 amino acids. The CDR3 DNA is TGCGCCAGCAGCTTGGACGTCGGGACAGCGAGCTCCTACAATGAGCAGTTCTTC. It is translated as CASSLDVGTASSYNEQFF.

The V gene is TRBV29-1, the J gene TRBJ1-1; D is unresolved. The ends were cut back, 4 bases at V and 2 bases at J, with 14 bases in the middle. Germline V gives CDR1 SQVTM, CDR2 ANQGSEA. The CDR3 is made up of 14 amino acids. CDR3 amino acids: CSVVFGLENTEAFF. CDR3 nucleotide sequence: TGCAGCGTTGTCTTTGGTCTGGAAAACACTGAAGCTTTCTTT.

This clonotype was found a few times. The gene calls are TRBV20-1 and TRBJ2-7; D gene unclear. There are 13 residues in the CDR3. Germline-derived CDR1 and CDR2 are DFQATT and SNEGSKA (reference sequence). Deletions cut 5 bases from V and 1 base from J, with 12 bases between. CDR3 protein: CSAVYLSSYEQYF. The CDR3 nucleotides read TGCAGTGCTGTTTACCTTTCGTCCTACGAGCAGTACTTC.

This clonotype was counted between two and nine times. V is TRBV4-3 and J is TRBJ2-5; the match to TRBD2 covers 12 bases. CDR1 is LGHNA and CDR2 is YSLEER in the germline V gene. The CDR3 spans 15 residues. V dropped 5 bases and J dropped 1; count of bases not matched to a gene: 2. For the CDR3, the DNA is TGCGCCAGCAGCAGGACTAGCGGGGCCCAAGAGACCCAGTACTTC. Translation: CASSRTSGAQETQYF.

This clonotype was found many times. The chain joins TRBV20-1 to TRBJ2-4, with 13 bases that match TRBD2. Germline lookup yields CDR1 DFQATT and CDR2 SNEGSKA (reference sequence). Losses at the gene ends were 5 bases for V and 0 bases for J; bases not matched to a gene: 7. CDR3 length equals 17 residues. CDR3: CSAGGLAGALAKNIQYF. For the CDR3, the DNA is TGCAGTGCTGGCGGACTAGCGGGGGCCCTAGCCAAAAACATTCAGTACTTC.

This clonotype has a handful of counts. The chain employs TRBV4-2 and TRBJ2-5; 9 positions agree with TRBD2. CDR1 and CDR2 (germline): LGHNA, YNFKEQ. With V trimmed by 0 bases and J by 2 bases, 10 bases remained unmatched. This CDR3 region has 18 residues. CDR3 in amino acids: CASSQDDGRLAVQETQYF. The DNA of the CDR3 is TGTGCCAGCAGCCAAGATGACGGTCGACTAGCGGTTCAAGAGACCCAGTACTTC.

This clonotype has only a few counts. The genes are TRBV24-1 and TRBJ2-2, with TRBD1 matching 9 bases. V lost 4 bases and J lost 4; bases outside the gene matches: 6. The CDR3 runs to 16 residues. Per germline, CDR1 KGHDR and CDR2 SFDVKD. CDR3 loop: CATSDAGQGFTGELFF. The CDR3 bases are TGTGCCACCAGTGACGCGGGACAGGGATTCACCGGGGAGCTGTTTTTT.